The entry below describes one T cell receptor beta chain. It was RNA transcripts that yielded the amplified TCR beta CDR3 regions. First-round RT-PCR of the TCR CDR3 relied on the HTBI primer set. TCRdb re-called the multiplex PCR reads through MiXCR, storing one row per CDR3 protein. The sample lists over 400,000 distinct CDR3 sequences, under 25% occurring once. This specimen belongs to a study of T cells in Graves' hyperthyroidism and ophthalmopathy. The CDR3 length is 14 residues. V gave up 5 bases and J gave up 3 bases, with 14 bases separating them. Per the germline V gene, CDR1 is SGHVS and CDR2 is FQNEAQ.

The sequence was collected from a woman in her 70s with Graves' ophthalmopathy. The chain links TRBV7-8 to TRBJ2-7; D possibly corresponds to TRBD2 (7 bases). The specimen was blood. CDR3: CASSTPRGLYEQYF. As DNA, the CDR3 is TGTGCCAGCAGCACCCCGCGGGGGCTCTACGAGCAGTACTTC.